This passage covers 21 T cell receptor beta chains from one sample sequenced in a study of beta chain features in type 1 diabetes. Sequencing targeted expressed TCRB transcripts, as all isolated RNA had been reverse transcribed. Data came from immunoSEQ multiplex PCR; TCRdb stores just in-frame clones and leaves some out. Among fewer than 650,000 clones listed, roughly 16% were seen once. Sequencing input: naive CD4+ T cells from blood. Source of these receptors: a man aged 18 to 30 in good health.

This rearrangement joins TRBV6-6 to TRBJ1-1; TRBD1 agrees at 11 bases. CDR3 length: 14 amino acids. Germline values: CDR1 MNHNY, CDR2 SVGAGI (reference sequence). The V and J ends lost 7 bases and 5 bases, in that order; junction bases with no gene match: 6. The CDR3 sequence is CASKDRGPGTEAFF. The CDR3 DNA reads as TGTGCCAGCAAGGACAGGGGGCCGGGTACTGAAGCTTTCTTT.

This clone turned up a few times. The V call is TRBV6-6, the J call TRBJ1-1; 10 nucleotides agree with TRBD1. Germline-derived CDR1 and CDR2 are MNHNY and SVGAGI (reference sequence). This CDR3 contains 16 residues. V trimming: 6 bases; J trimming: 5 bases; junction bases outside the gene matches: 12. CDR3 sequence: CASRPTRDRGWTEAFF. The DNA for the CDR3 is TGTGCCAGCAGACCTACTCGGGACAGGGGTTGGACTGAAGCTTTCTTT.

This clone turned up a few times. The chain combines TRBV5-1 with TRBJ1-6; 7 positions agree with TRBD1. The V and J ends lost 4 bases and 6 bases, in that order; junction bases with no gene match: 7. This CDR3 has 15 amino acids. Germline loops: CDR1 SGHRS, CDR2 YFSETQ. The CDR3 sequence: CASSLDRIPNSPLHF. The CDR3 DNA follows: TGCGCCAGCAGCCTGGACAGGATCCCTAATTCACCCCTCCACTTT.

The chain uses TRBV7-9 and TRBJ2-2; D might be TRBD1 (5 bases). Per the germline V gene, CDR1 is SEHNR and CDR2 is FQNEAQ (reference sequence). The CDR3 totals 15 residues. Trimming pared 3 bases from V and 6 bases from J, leaving 14 bases between. Written as DNA, the CDR3 is TGTGCCAGCAGCTTTAATTTCCAGGGCCCCGGGGAGCTGTTTTTT. Its protein is CASSFNFQGPGELFF.

The chain couples TRBV21-1 to TRBJ1-4; whether TRBD1, the table's D call, matches the DNA was not checked. TRBV21-1 is a recognized pseudogene. This CDR3 contains 15 residues. The CDR3 is CASSGQGRGNEKLFF. CDR3 nucleotide sequence: TGTGCCAGCAGCGGACAGGGACGAGGGAATGAAAAACTGTTTTTT.

The J gene is TRBJ2-2, the V gene TRBV20-1; D not certain. CDR1 and CDR2 from the germline V gene are DFQATT and SNEGSKA (reference sequence). Trimming took off 3 bases at V and 8 bases at J, with 4 bases between the two ends. There are 10 residues in the CDR3. CDR3 sequence: CSARRGELFF. The CDR3 bases are TGCAGTGCTAGGCGGGGGGAGCTGTTTTTT.

This clone was seen a handful of times. The chain links TRBV5-4 to TRBJ2-7; D perhaps matches TRBD2 (5 bases). Per germline, CDR1 SGHNT and CDR2 YYREEE (reference sequence). The V end lost 0 bases, the J end lost 3 bases, and 13 bases lay between the germline ends. CDR3 length: 15 amino acids. The CDR3 DNA follows: TGTGCCAGCAGCTTGGACCGAGGGTCTTACTACGAGCAGTACTTC. Amino acid sequence: CASSLDRGSYYEQYF. The entire variable domain, with the rest obtained from reference TRBV5-4 and TRBJ2-7, is as follows: ETGVTQSPTHLIKTRGQQVTLRCSSQSGHNTVSWYQQALGQGPQFIFQYYREEENGRGNFPPRFSGLQFPNYSSELNVNALELDDSALYLCASSLDRGSYYEQYFGPGTRLTVT.

CDR3 region: CASSLGKRTGHPYEQYF. The CDR3 DNA reads TGTGCCAGCAGTTTAGGGAAACGGACAGGGCACCCCTACGAGCAGTACTTC. The chain has TRBV27 and TRBJ2-7, with 8 bases that match TRBD1. From germline, CDR1 is MNHEY and CDR2 SMNVEV (reference sequence). The CDR3 runs 17 residues. J lost 2 bases, V lost 2 bases, and 11 bases had no gene match.

The chain links TRBV28 to TRBJ2-7, with 8 positions matching TRBD2. This CDR3 has 14 residues. The V gene's germline CDR1 is MDHEN and CDR2 SYDVKM. The J segment lost 2 bases and the V segment lost 2 bases, leaving 2 bases of the junction unmatched. DNA of the CDR3: TGTGCCAGCAGTTTAGTCGGGAGGGCCTACGAGCAGTACTTC. It encodes CASSLVGRAYEQYF.

With regard to this clone: The same CDR3 is also encoded by other DNA sequences in this sample. The gene calls are TRBV4-2 and TRBJ2-3; possibly TRBD1 for D (6 bases). Trimming cost V 5 bases and J 2 bases, with 14 bases left between them. This CDR3 is built from 15 residues. From germline, CDR1 is LGHNA and CDR2 YNFKEQ. CDR3 sequence reads: CASSRQDPNTDTQYF. DNA of the CDR3: TGTGCCAGCAGCAGACAGGACCCGAACACAGATACGCAGTATTTT.

The V call is TRBV6-5, the J call TRBJ1-6, with TRBD1 identical over 12 bases. The junction had 8 bases not matched to a gene; V was cut back by 0 bases and J by 14 bases. The V gene's germline CDR1 is MNHEY and CDR2 SVGAGI. This CDR3 comprises 16 residues. The chain's CDR3 is CASSYSRGQGAPSLHF. The DNA for the CDR3 is TGTGCCAGCAGTTACTCGAGGGGACAGGGGGCGCCGTCCCTCCACTTT.

The sample holds a few counts of this clone. The V and J genes are TRBV19 and TRBJ1-2, with 9 bases that match TRBD1. The CDR3 covers 14 residues. V lost 3 bases and J lost 5; bases outside the gene matches: 4. Germline CDR1 is LNHDA and CDR2 is SQIVND (reference sequence). CDR3 nucleotide sequence: TGTGCCAGTAGTATTATGGGACAGGGTTATGGCTACACCTTC. Translating it yields CASSIMGQGYGYTF.

Concerning this clone itself: Other DNA sequences from this sample encode an identical CDR3 as well. The chain joins TRBV18 to TRBJ2-3; D is unresolved. Germline CDR1 reads KGHSH; CDR2 reads LQKENI. The V and J ends lost 1 base and 2 bases respectively, with 4 bases between them. This CDR3 spans 13 amino acids. The CDR3 DNA follows: TGTGCCAGCTCACCACTATCCACAGATACGCAGTATTTT. Translating it yields CASSPLSTDTQYF.

The chain employs TRBV14 and TRBJ2-3; possible D gene TRBD1, 6 bases. The CDR3 loop spans 15 amino acids. From germline, CDR1 is SGHDN and CDR2 FVKESK. Trimming shortened V by 3 bases and J by 1 base, and 11 bases separated the two germline ends. Here the CDR3 DNA reads TGTGCCAGCAGCCAGGGGGCCCGGGGCACAGATACGCAGTATTTT. Protein sequence: CASSQGARGTDTQYF.

This clone has only a few counts. The chain combines TRBV10-3 with TRBJ1-1; perhaps TRBD1 as D (6 bases). V lost 4 bases to trimming and J lost 1 base, with 13 bases between them. The CDR3 sequence is 15 residues long. Germline CDR1 is ENHRY and CDR2 is SYGVKD. The DNA for the CDR3 is TGTGCCATCAGTGGCTGGGGGGGCGCGAACACTGAAGCTTTCTTT. It yields the protein CAISGWGGANTEAFF.

This clone was counted a few times. The chain recombines TRBV23-1 with TRBJ2-1; 7 bases are a match to TRBD2. TRBV23-1 is placed among ORFs of uncertain function. V trimming: 3 bases; J trimming: 4 bases; junction bases outside the gene matches: 9. This CDR3 region has 16 residues. In DNA form, the CDR3 reads TGCGCCAGCAGTCAGCAGGCGGCTAGCGGTTACAATGAGCAGTTCTTC. Its protein is CASSQQAASGYNEQFF.

This clone has a handful of counts. This sequence joins TRBV15 and TRBJ2-1; no clear D gene. This CDR3 contains 16 residues. Trimming removed 0 bases at V and 0 bases at J, with 9 bases between. Germline V gene lookup returns CDR1 LNHNV and CDR2 YYDKDF (reference sequence). The CDR3 sequence is CATSRDRISSYNEQFF. The CDR3 bases are TGTGCCACCAGCAGAGATCGCATCAGCTCCTACAATGAGCAGTTCTTC.

The J gene is TRBJ2-3, the V gene TRBV6-5; D gene uncertain. This CDR3 is built from 15 residues. V was clipped by 7 bases and J by 2 bases, with 16 bases between them. The V gene's germline CDR1 is MNHEY and CDR2 SVGAGI. The CDR3 DNA reads TGTGCCAGCACCCGTGACTCCTTATCCACAGATACGCAGTATTTT. Amino acid sequence: CASTRDSLSTDTQYF.

This sequence joins TRBV14 and TRBJ2-5, with D tentatively TRBD2 (5 bases). Trimming pared 4 bases from V and 0 bases from J, leaving 15 bases between. This CDR3 has 16 amino acids. The germline V gene has CDR1 SGHDN and CDR2 FVKESK. CDR3 loop: CASSPTSGNYQETQYF. The DNA of the CDR3 is TGTGCCAGCAGCCCAACAAGCGGCAACTACCAAGAGACCCAGTACTTC.

Here the CDR3 DNA reads TGTGCCAGCAGACGGGCGCTTGGGGCCAACGTCCTGACTTTC. It codes for CASRRALGANVLTF. This chain joins TRBV4-2 and TRBJ2-6; no clear D gene. The germline gives CDR1 LGHNA, CDR2 YNFKEQ. V gave up 6 bases and J gave up 3 bases, with 9 bases separating them. CDR3 length equals 14 residues.

The sample holds a few counts of this clone. The rearrangement joins TRBV18 to TRBJ1-4; the match to TRBD1 covers 9 bases. Germline V CDR1 and CDR2: KGHSH, LQKENI. J was trimmed by 8 bases and V by 3 bases; bases with no gene match: 1. CDR3 length: 13 residues. CDR3 DNA: TGTGCCAGCTCACCGGGACAGGGAGAAAAACTGTTTTTT. It encodes CASSPGQGEKLFF.